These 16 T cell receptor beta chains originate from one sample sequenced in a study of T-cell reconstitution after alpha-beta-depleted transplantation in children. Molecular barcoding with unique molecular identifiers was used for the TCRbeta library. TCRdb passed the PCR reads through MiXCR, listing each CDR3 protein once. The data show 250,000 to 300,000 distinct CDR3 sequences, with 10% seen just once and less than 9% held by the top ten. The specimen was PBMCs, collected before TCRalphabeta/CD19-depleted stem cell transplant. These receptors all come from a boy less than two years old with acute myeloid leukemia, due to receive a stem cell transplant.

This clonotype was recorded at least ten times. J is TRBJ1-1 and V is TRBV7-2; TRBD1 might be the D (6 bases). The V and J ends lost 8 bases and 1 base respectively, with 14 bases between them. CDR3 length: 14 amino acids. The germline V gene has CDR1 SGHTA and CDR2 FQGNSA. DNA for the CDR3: TGTGCCAGCCGAGCCGGGACACCGAACACTGAAGCTTTCTTT. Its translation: CASRAGTPNTEAFF.

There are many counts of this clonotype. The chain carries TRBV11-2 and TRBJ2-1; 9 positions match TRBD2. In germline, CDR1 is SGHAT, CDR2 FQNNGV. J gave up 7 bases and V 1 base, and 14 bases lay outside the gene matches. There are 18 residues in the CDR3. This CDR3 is CASSLVRVGSSGENEQFF. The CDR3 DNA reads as TGTGCCAGCAGCTTAGTAAGGGTAGGGTCTAGCGGGGAGAATGAGCAGTTCTTC.

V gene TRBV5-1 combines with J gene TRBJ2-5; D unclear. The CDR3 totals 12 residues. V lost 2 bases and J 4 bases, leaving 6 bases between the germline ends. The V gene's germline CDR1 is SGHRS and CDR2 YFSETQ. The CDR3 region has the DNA TGCGCCAGCAGCTTTACATTAGAGACCCAGTACTTC. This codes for CASSFTLETQYF.

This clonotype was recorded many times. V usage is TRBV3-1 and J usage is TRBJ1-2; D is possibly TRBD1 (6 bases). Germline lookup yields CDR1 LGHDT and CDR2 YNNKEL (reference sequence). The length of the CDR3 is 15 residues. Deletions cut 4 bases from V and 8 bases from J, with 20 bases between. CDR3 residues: CASSLHDRSGGGYTF. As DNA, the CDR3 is TGTGCCAGCAGCCTGCACGACAGGAGCGGTGGAGGCTACACCTTC.

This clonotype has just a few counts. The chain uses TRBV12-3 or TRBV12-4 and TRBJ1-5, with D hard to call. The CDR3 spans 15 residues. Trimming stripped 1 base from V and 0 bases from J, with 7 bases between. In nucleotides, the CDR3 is TGTGCCAGCAGTTTAGTGATCGATAGCAATCAGCCCCAGCATTTT. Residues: CASSLVIDSNQPQHF.

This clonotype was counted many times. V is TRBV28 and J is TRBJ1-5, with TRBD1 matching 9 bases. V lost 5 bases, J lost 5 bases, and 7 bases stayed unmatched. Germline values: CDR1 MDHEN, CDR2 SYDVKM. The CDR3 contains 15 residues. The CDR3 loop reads CASSLYRGRYQPQHF. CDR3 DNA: TGTGCCAGCAGTCTTTACAGGGGGCGGTATCAGCCCCAGCATTTT.

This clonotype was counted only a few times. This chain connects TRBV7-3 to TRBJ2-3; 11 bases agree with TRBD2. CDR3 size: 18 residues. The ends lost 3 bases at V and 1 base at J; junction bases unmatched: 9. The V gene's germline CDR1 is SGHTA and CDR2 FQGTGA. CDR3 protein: CASSLTSGVTKRTDTQYF. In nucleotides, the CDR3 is TGTGCCAGCAGCTTGACTAGCGGGGTAACCAAACGCACAGATACGCAGTATTTT.

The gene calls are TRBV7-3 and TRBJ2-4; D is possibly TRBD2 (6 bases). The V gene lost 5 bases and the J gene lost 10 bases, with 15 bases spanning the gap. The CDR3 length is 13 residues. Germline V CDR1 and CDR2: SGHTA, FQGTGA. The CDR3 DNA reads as TGTGCCAGCAGCCCCGCGGTACGGGGGATTCAGTACTTC. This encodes CASSPAVRGIQYF.

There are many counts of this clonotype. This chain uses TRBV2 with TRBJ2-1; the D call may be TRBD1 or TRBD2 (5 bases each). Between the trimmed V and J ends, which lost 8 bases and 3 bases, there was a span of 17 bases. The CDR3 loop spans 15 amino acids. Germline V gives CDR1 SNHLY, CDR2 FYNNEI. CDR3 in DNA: TGTGCCAGCGGACATAGCCGGGAAGGCTACAATGAGCAGTTCTTC. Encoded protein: CASGHSREGYNEQFF.

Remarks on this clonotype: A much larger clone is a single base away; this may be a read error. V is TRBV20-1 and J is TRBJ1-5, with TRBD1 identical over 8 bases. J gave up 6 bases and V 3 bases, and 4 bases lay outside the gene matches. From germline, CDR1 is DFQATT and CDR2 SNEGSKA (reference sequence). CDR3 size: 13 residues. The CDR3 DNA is TGCAGTGCTAGGACAGGGGCCTTTCAGCCCCAGCATTTT. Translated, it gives CSARTGAFQPQHF.

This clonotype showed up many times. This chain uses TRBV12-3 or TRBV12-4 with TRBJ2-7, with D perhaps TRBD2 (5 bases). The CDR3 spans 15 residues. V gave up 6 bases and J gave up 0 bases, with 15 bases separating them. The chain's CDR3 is CASRADSTHSYEQYF. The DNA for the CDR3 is TGTGCCAGCAGAGCGGACTCCACTCACTCCTACGAGCAGTACTTC.

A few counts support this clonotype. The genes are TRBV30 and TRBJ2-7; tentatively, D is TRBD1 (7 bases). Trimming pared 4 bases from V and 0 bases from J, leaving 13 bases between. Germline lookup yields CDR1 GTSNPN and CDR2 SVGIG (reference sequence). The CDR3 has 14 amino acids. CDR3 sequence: CAWTRGVGSYEQYF. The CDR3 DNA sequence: TGTGCCTGGACCAGGGGGGTAGGCTCCTACGAGCAGTACTTC.

CDR3 nucleotide sequence: TGTGCCAGCAGCTTTCGGCTGGTCGACAGAAGGACCCAAGAGACCCAGTACTTC. Translation: CASSFRLVDRRTQETQYF. The chain joins TRBV11-2 to TRBJ2-5; D might be TRBD1 (5 bases). The V and J ends lost 3 bases and 1 base respectively, with 21 bases between them. Germline V gene sequence: CDR1 SGHAT, CDR2 FQNNGV. This CDR3 contains 18 residues.

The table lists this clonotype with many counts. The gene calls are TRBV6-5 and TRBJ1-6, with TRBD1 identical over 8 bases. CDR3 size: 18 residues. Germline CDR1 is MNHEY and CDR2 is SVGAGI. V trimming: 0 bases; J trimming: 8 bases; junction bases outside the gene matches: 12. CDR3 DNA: TGTGCCAGCAGTTACTCGGGGACAGGCCAGAATTATCATTCACCCCTCCACTTT. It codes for CASSYSGTGQNYHSPLHF.

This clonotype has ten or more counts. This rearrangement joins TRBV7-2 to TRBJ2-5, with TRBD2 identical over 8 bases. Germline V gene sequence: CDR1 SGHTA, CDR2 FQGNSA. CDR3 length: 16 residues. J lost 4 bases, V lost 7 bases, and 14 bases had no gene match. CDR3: CASKREVASGLETQYF. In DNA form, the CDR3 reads TGTGCCAGCAAGAGAGAGGTGGCTAGCGGGTTAGAGACCCAGTACTTC.

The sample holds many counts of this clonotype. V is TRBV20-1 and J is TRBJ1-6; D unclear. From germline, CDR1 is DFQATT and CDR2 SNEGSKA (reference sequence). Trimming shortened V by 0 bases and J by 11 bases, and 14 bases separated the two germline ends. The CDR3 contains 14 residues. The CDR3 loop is CSAREWGTMAPLHF. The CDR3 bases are TGCAGTGCTAGAGAATGGGGAACGATGGCACCCCTCCACTTT.